One sample yielded the 31 T cell receptor beta chains listed below, sequenced in a study of T cells in localized non-small cell lung cancer (dated by TCRdb to about 2020). The library was built by means of the immunoSEQ multiplex PCR assay. TCRdb mirrors the immuneACCESS table, restricted to in-frame sequences. Some clones are absent from its copies; in checked studies, under half trace to an unresolved V gene, and the reason for the others is unknown. The sample has about 27,000 clones on record, approximately 78% of them singletons. The ten largest clones capture around 4.3% of the sample. Sequenced here: peripheral blood, sampled before any cancer treatment. All receptors come from a woman aged 40-75 years with stage I lung adenocarcinoma.

V gene TRBV6-5 combines with J gene TRBJ2-4; a possible D gene is TRBD2 (6 bases). The CDR3 extends over 14 amino acids. V shed 0 bases and J shed 4 bases, with 7 bases lying between them. CDR1 MNHEY and CDR2 SVGAGI come from the germline V gene. CDR3 nucleotides: TGTGCCAGCAGTTACTCGGAGGGTAAAAACATTCAGTACTTC. Translating gives CASSYSEGKNIQYF.

This sequence joins TRBV7-6 and TRBJ2-6, with D possibly matching TRBD1 (5 bases). Germline CDR1 is SGHVS and CDR2 is FNYEAQ. The CDR3 loop spans 17 amino acids. V lost 3 bases to trimming and J lost 0 bases, with 12 bases between them. As DNA, the CDR3 is TGTGCCAGCAGCTTCCTTAAACAGGCCTCTGGGGCCAACGTCCTGACTTTC. Protein product: CASSFLKQASGANVLTF.

The CDR3, as DNA: TGTGCCAGCAGCTTCCTGCGAGACGTCTATGGCTACACCTTC. The encoded protein is CASSFLRDVYGYTF. The chain carries TRBV5-4 and TRBJ1-2; D not certain. CDR1 is SGHNT and CDR2 is YYREEE in the germline V gene (reference sequence). The CDR3 sequence is 14 residues long. V was clipped by 2 bases and J by 4 bases, with 12 bases between them.

The rearrangement links TRBV6-6 to TRBJ2-1, with 8 bases that match TRBD2. The germline V gene encodes CDR1 MNHNY and CDR2 SVGAGI (reference sequence). The CDR3 consists of 16 residues. The ends lost 5 bases at V and 8 bases at J; junction bases unmatched: 14. The CDR3 sequence is CASSRPGGREGDEQFF. The CDR3 nucleotides read TGTGCCAGCAGTCGACCGGGGGGCCGGGAGGGGGATGAGCAGTTCTTC.

The J gene is TRBJ1-2, the V gene TRBV7-2; D unresolved. The CDR3 length is 12 residues. The V and J ends lost 1 base and 4 bases respectively, with 4 bases between them. Germline V lookup: CDR1 SGHTA, CDR2 FQGNSA. CDR3 in amino acids: CASSLGLYGYTF. DNA for the CDR3: TGTGCCAGCAGCTTAGGCCTCTATGGCTACACCTTC.

V is TRBV4-3 and J is TRBJ1-4; D is undetermined. The V end was cut by 3 bases, the J end by 8 bases, with 19 bases between. Germline CDR1 is LGHNA and CDR2 is YSLEER. The CDR3 is 16 residues long. The CDR3: CASSQDEESVGEKLFF. The CDR3 DNA follows: TGCGCCAGCAGCCAGGACGAAGAATCGGTAGGGGAAAAACTGTTTTTT.

The chain combines TRBV7-2 with TRBJ2-1; 9 bases match TRBD2. This CDR3 is 16 amino acids long. V gave up 0 bases and J gave up 7 bases; unmatched junction bases: 7. Germline CDR1 and CDR2: SGHTA and FQGNSA. The CDR3 sequence: CASSLAGSGGYNEQFF. The CDR3 DNA reads TGTGCCAGCAGCTTAGCTGGTAGCGGGGGTTATAATGAGCAGTTCTTC.

Turning to this clone: Relative to the germline gene, one junction end is altered; a read error may explain this. The chain has TRBV10-3 and TRBJ2-7; D is perhaps TRBD2 (5 bases). Germline CDR1 reads ENHRY; CDR2 reads SYGVKD. The CDR3 has 14 residues. The CDR3 sequence: CASSYSTEGAEQYF. The CDR3 nucleotides are TGTGCCAGCAGTTACTCCACCGAGGGTGCCGAGCAGTACTTC.

The rearrangement links TRBV5-4 to TRBJ1-1; D not certain. Trimming cost V 0 bases and J 1 base, with 7 bases left between them. CDR1 SGHNT and CDR2 YYREEE come from the germline V gene (reference sequence). The CDR3 extends over 14 amino acids. The CDR3 protein is CASSLGPKNTEAFF. CDR3 bases: TGTGCCAGCAGCTTGGGACCGAAGAACACTGAAGCTTTCTTT.

This clone was detected only a few times. V and J are TRBV9 and TRBJ1-6; D might be TRBD1 (5 bases). The V and J ends lost 0 bases and 6 bases respectively, with 13 bases between them. Germline V gives CDR1 SGDLS, CDR2 YYNGEE. The CDR3 is 16 residues long. Written as DNA, the CDR3 is TGTGCCAGCAGCGTAGATCGGGGCAGCTTTAATTCACCCCTCCACTTT. This translates into CASSVDRGSFNSPLHF.

The chain employs TRBV7-2 and TRBJ1-2; TRBD1 aligns across 9 bases. The CDR3 runs 15 residues. Trimming at V came to 2 bases and at J to 8 bases, leaving 9 bases not matched to a gene. Germline V lookup: CDR1 SGHTA, CDR2 FQGNSA. This CDR3 reads CASSLRQTGGVGYTF. The CDR3 DNA sequence: TGTGCCAGCAGCTTAAGGCAGACAGGGGGGGTCGGCTACACCTTC.

This rearrangement joins TRBV11-3 to TRBJ1-1; 7 bases match TRBD1. Per germline, CDR1 SGHNT and CDR2 YENEEA. The CDR3 sequence is 15 residues long. The V gene end was trimmed by 5 bases and the J gene end by 1 base; junction bases not matched to a gene: 7. The CDR3 DNA reads TGTGCCAGCAGCACTCACAGGGGCCAGAACACTGAAGCTTTCTTT. As protein: CASSTHRGQNTEAFF.

The V gene is TRBV4-3, the J gene TRBJ1-4; D unresolved. The CDR3 sequence is 14 residues long. Germline values: CDR1 LGHNA, CDR2 YSLEER. Trimming pared 1 base from V and 7 bases from J, leaving 10 bases between. CDR3 nucleotide sequence: TGCGCCAGCAGCCAAGGTATTCAAGGTGAAAAACTGTTTTTT. Translation: CASSQGIQGEKLFF.

This clone occurred once. The chain is built from TRBV6-1 and TRBJ1-2, with D possibly matching TRBD1 (5 bases). V was trimmed by 1 base and J by 8 bases, leaving 17 bases between them. Germline CDR1 MNHNS, CDR2 SASEGT. This CDR3 spans 15 amino acids. DNA of the CDR3: TGTGCCAGCAGTGAAGGAGGTGGGGGTGTGTCGGGCTACACCTTC. Encoded protein: CASSEGGGGVSGYTF.

The CDR3 spells CASSPPGTPGSYGYTF. The CDR3 DNA reads as TGCGCCAGCAGCCCTCCCGGGACACCAGGGAGCTATGGCTACACCTTC. The genes are TRBV4-1 and TRBJ1-2; possible D gene TRBD1, 6 bases. V was trimmed by 4 bases and J by 4 bases, leaving 19 bases between them. The CDR3 spans 16 residues. The germline gives CDR1 MGHRA, CDR2 YSYEKL.

The CDR3 region is CASSGGPAGTQYF. CDR3 nucleotides: TGTGCCAGCAGTGGGGGCCCCGCCGGGACCCAGTACTTC. The genes are TRBV2 and TRBJ2-5; D is possibly TRBD1 (5 bases). The CDR3 length is 13 residues. With 4 bases removed from V and 7 bases from J, the gap between germline ends came to 13 bases. The germline V gene encodes CDR1 SNHLY and CDR2 FYNNEI.

This chain joins TRBV18 and TRBJ1-6, with D possibly TRBD1 on 6 matching bases. Trimming removed 4 bases from V and 7 bases from J, with 14 bases in between. This CDR3 has 15 amino acids. Germline V CDR1 and CDR2: KGHSH, LQKENI. Here the CDR3 reads CASSLHRETNSPLHF. The CDR3 coding sequence is TGTGCCAGCTCACTTCACAGGGAAACGAATTCACCCCTCCACTTT.

The V call is TRBV9, the J call TRBJ1-5; a weak D match, TRBD1 (5 bases). The V gene lost 3 bases and the J gene lost 6 bases, with 16 bases spanning the gap. CDR1 and CDR2 (germline): SGDLS, YYNGEE. CDR3 size: 15 residues. In DNA form, the CDR3 reads TGTGCCAGCAGCGCCGACCCTAGGGGAGGTCAGCCCCAGCATTTT. Its translation: CASSADPRGGQPQHF.

The chain has TRBV29-1 and TRBJ1-4, with 8 bases identical to TRBD1. The junction had 2 bases not matched to a gene; V was cut back by 6 bases and J by 5 bases. Germline CDR1 and CDR2: SQVTM and ANQGSEA. The CDR3 extends over 12 amino acids. As DNA, the CDR3 is TGCAGCGTAAGACAGGGGAATGAAAAACTGTTTTTT. Translating it yields CSVRQGNEKLFF.

The chain uses TRBV19 and TRBJ1-1, with D tentatively TRBD1 (5 bases). The CDR3 is 15 residues long. CDR1 is LNHDA, CDR2 SQIVND, per germline (reference sequence). V lost 7 bases and J 1 base, leaving 16 bases between the germline ends. For the CDR3, the DNA is TGTGCCAGTAATGGTAGGGGCCGGGGGAACACTGAAGCTTTCTTT. Translating it yields CASNGRGRGNTEAFF.

The chain couples TRBV6-1 to TRBJ1-2; 7 nucleotides match TRBD1. V shed 3 bases, J shed 2 bases, and the junction held 0 bases outside the gene matches. The CDR3 has 13 amino acids. CDR1 is MNHNS, CDR2 SASEGT, per germline. CDR3 in amino acids: CASSETGNYGYTF. In nucleotides, the CDR3 is TGTGCCAGCAGTGAGACAGGGAACTATGGCTACACCTTC.

The V call is TRBV11-2, the J call TRBJ1-4; no definite D call. V lost 5 bases to trimming and J lost 5 bases, with 6 bases between them. The CDR3 consists of 12 residues. Germline-derived CDR1 and CDR2 are SGHAT and FQNNGV. Here the CDR3 reads CASSLNNEKLFF. CDR3 coding DNA: TGTGCCAGCAGCCTTAACAATGAAAAACTGTTTTTT.

The chain uses TRBV18 and TRBJ2-5; 8 bases are a match to TRBD1. CDR3 size: 15 residues. The germline V gene encodes CDR1 KGHSH and CDR2 LQKENI. Trimming at V came to 6 bases and at J to 5 bases, leaving 11 bases not matched to a gene. The CDR3 coding sequence is TGTGCCAGCTCGCGGAGACAGGGGCGATCGGAGACCCAGTACTTC. As protein: CASSRRQGRSETQYF.

This chain joins TRBV18 and TRBJ2-5; 7 bases are a match to TRBD2. The germline CDR1 and CDR2 sequences are KGHSH and LQKENI. There are 14 residues in the CDR3. The V gene end was trimmed by 1 base and the J gene end by 7 bases; junction bases not matched to a gene: 6. CDR3 sequence: CASSPQLAAGTQYF. The CDR3 coding sequence is TGTGCCAGCTCACCACAGCTAGCGGCAGGGACCCAGTACTTC. Together with reference TRBV18 and TRBJ2-5, the CDR3 gives the full variable domain: NAGVMQNPRHLVRRRGQEARLRCSPMKGHSHVYWYRQLPEEGLKFMVYLQKENIIDESGMPKERFSAEFPKEGPSILRIQQVVRGDSAAYFCASSPQLAAGTQYFGPGTRLLVL.

Points on this clone: Other DNA sequences in this sample translate to the same CDR3. The chain combines TRBV4-3 with TRBJ1-2, with D unresolved. The CDR3 covers 15 residues. V gave up 0 bases and J gave up 0 bases, with 8 bases separating them. The germline V gene has CDR1 LGHNA and CDR2 YSLEER. CDR3 DNA: TGCGCCAGCAGCCAAGATGTGGGGACTAACTATGGCTACACCTTC. Translating gives CASSQDVGTNYGYTF.

The genes are TRBV19 and TRBJ1-3; D is unclear. CDR1 and CDR2 from the germline V gene are LNHDA and SQIVND (reference sequence). Trimming left V 7 bases short and J 8 bases short, with 18 bases between. The CDR3 has 14 residues. The CDR3 nucleotides are TGTGCCAGTACGATAAAGGGATACGTGGACACCATATATTTT. The encoded protein is CASTIKGYVDTIYF.

The V gene is TRBV7-9, the J gene TRBJ1-4; D uncertain. This CDR3 region has 15 residues. Between the trimmed V and J ends, which lost 5 bases and 6 bases, there was a span of 16 bases. Germline CDR1 SEHNR, CDR2 FQNEAQ (reference sequence). In nucleotides, the CDR3 is TGTGCCAGCAGCCGTGGAACCGGGAATTATGAAAAACTGTTTTTT. This encodes CASSRGTGNYEKLFF.

V usage is TRBV10-3 and J usage is TRBJ1-1, with TRBD1 as a possible D gene (6 bases). The CDR3 extends over 13 amino acids. Between the trimmed V and J ends, which lost 6 bases and 1 base, there was a span of 9 bases. Looked up from germline, CDR1 is ENHRY and CDR2 is SYGVKD. The CDR3 DNA reads TGTGCCATCAGCTTGGACAGGAACACTGAAGCTTTCTTT. This encodes CAISLDRNTEAFF.

The chain has TRBV9 and TRBJ1-2; D is unresolved. Germline CDR1 reads SGDLS; CDR2 reads YYNGEE. There are 13 residues in the CDR3. V lost 0 bases to trimming and J lost 10 bases, with 13 bases between them. This chain's CDR3 is CASSVEGLQIYTF. CDR3 in DNA: TGTGCCAGCAGCGTAGAAGGACTACAAATCTACACCTTC.

The rearrangement links TRBV7-2 to TRBJ2-3; 14 nucleotides align to TRBD2. V shed 7 bases, J shed 8 bases, and the junction held 8 bases outside the gene matches. In germline, CDR1 is SGHTA, CDR2 FQGNSA. The length of the CDR3 is 15 residues. CDR3 region: CASTLDGTSGGTQYF. In DNA form, the CDR3 reads TGTGCCAGCACATTGGACGGGACTAGCGGGGGTACGCAGTATTTT.

The rearrangement joins TRBV9 to TRBJ2-5; perhaps TRBD2 as D (6 bases). Matching the DNA end better, TRBJ2-7 makes the J call doubtful. The CDR3 totals 15 residues. From germline, CDR1 is SGDLS and CDR2 YYNGEE. The CDR3 here is CASSVAVGRTYEQYF. The CDR3 DNA follows: TGTGCCAGCAGCGTAGCCGTGGGGAGGACCTACGAGCAGTACTTC.